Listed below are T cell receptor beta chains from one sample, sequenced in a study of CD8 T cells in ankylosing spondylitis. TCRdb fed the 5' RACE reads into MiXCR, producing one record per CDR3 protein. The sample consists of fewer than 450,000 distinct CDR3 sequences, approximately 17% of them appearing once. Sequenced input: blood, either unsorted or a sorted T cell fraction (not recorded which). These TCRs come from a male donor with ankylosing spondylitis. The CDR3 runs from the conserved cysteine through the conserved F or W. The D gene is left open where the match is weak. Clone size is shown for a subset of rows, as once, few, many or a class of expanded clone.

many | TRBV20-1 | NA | CSARRGVGGRQNIQYF
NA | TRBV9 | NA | CASSGDLRGGYTF
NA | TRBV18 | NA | CASSPGISGNTIYF
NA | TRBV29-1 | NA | CSVEGGGRGPNEQYF
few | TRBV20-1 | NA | CSARGSRNQPQHF
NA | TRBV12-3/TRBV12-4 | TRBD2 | CASRTTSGEQFF
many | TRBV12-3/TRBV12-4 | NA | CASRSNGQKYGYTF
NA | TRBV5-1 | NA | CASSLAGQLLYGYTF
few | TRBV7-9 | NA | CASSPRSNTEAFF
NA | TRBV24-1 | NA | CATSDSRKGTHTEAFF
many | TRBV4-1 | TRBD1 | CASSQTGQGDQPQHF
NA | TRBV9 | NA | CASSPPGANVLTF
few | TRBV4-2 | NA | CASSQVGPGELFF
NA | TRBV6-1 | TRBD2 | CASIGSGGLRETQYF
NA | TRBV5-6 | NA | CASSSKRYLRVTEAFF
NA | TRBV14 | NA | CASSELRVQGNEKLFF
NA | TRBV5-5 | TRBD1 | CASSFLGQGTATQETQYF
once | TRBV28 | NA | CASSLFGTQGSYEQYF
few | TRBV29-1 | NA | CSVKNRDLTGELFF
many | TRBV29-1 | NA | CSVESPATGSSYEQYF
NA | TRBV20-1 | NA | CSAREPSVARGDEQFF
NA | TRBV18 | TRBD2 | CASSPPKLAGGHNEQFF
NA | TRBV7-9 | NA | CASSLERAGANVLTF
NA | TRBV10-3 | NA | CAIGGQNNNEQFF
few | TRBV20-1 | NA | CSASRRTSSYNSPLHF
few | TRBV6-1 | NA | CASRREGGSGNTIYF
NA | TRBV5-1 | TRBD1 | CASSLAEGAPYNEQFF
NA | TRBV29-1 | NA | CSVAVGAGANVLTF
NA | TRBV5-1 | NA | CASSTNPGQLTGELFF